This TCR beta chain was obtained from a study of shared clonotypes between healthy human individuals. Findings and limits, study-wide: Some clonotypes were shared by all four sorted-subset donors, while others were not shared. The non-shared ones had lower generation probabilities than the shared ones. Shared clonotypes: about 4.6% naive CD4, roughly 3.5% naive CD8, under 2.5% memory CD4, under 0.45% memory CD8.

Donors had no recently reported acute infections or vaccinations and were HIV-negative. This clone has just one count. Its target is unknown. The CDR3 is 13 amino acids. The V end lost 1 base, the J end lost 3 bases, and 6 bases lay between the germline ends. CDR1 LNHDA and CDR2 SQIVND come from the germline V gene (reference sequence). Libraries were prepared by immunoSEQ multiplex PCR; TCRdb keeps only in-frame clonotypes and omits some of them. This table holds roughly 2 million clones, approximately 94% found once. This chain connects TRBV19 to TRBJ1-2, with D uncertain. The source material was naive CD4+ T cells sorted from blood. As for subset: CD45RA+ positively selected. This receptor was taken from a man in his late teens or twenties in good health. CDR3 amino acids: CASSIGAYYGYTF. The CDR3 coding sequence is TGTGCCAGTAGTATAGGTGCCTACTATGGCTACACCTTC.